By frequency in the sample, the clone carrying this TCR beta chain is medium-sized (0.01 to 0.1%). TCRdb keeps only in-frame clones here, not all; method: immunoSEQ multiplex PCR. Altogether tens of thousands of clones are present, approximately 78% being singletons, with the ten largest covering less than 15%. Trimming took 0 bases from V and 7 from J, leaving 11 bases between them. Per germline, CDR1 SGHDT and CDR2 YYEEEE. This CDR3 is built from 14 residues. The sample originates from a study of blood T cell repertoires in COVID-19. The sequence was obtained from a human donor in a cohort sampled during active COVID-19. Sequencing was performed on peripheral blood. The V call is TRBV5-6, the J call TRBJ1-5, with TRBD1 as a possible D gene (6 bases). CDR3 bases: TGTGCCAGCAGCTTGGGGCCAGGGGAGCAGCCCCAGCATTTT. This translates into CASSLGPGEQPQHF.